Shown below are 10 T cell receptor beta chains from a single sample sequenced in a study of CXCR3-negative and CXCR3-positive naive CD8 T cells. The TRB libraries of cDNA were built by UMI-labeled 5' RACE. TCRdb reanalyzed the 5' RACE reads, giving one entry per CDR3 protein sequence and no DNA. Seen in this sample are about 120,000 distinct CDR3 sequences; the ten most common clones hold around 0.35%. Their antigen targets remain unknown. Findings and caveats of the study: For CXCR3-positive naive cells, TRB CDR3s were more hydrophobic than those of CXCR3-negative naive cells.

Source material: naive CXCR3+ CD8+ T cells from blood. Subset defined: CD45RO-CCR7+CD27+CD95- naive CD8+ T cells expressing CXCR3 (TNR3+). The source of these receptors is a human donor in good health. Some clones in this sample may be carry-over from other donors' samples.

The gene calls are TRBV6-6 and TRBJ1-1. Germline CDR1 MNHNY, CDR2 SVGAGI (reference sequence). This CDR3 spans 13 amino acids. The CDR3 is CASSFGLNTEAFF.

J is TRBJ2-1 and V is TRBV29-1; TCRdb proposes TRBD2, but this gene call is untestable without DNA. CDR1 and CDR2 from the germline V gene are SQVTM and ANQGSEA. The CDR3 runs 19 residues. CDR3 residues: CSVDGTGWISGALGIEQFF.

The CDR3: CASSFWGASYNEQFF. The V call is TRBV28, the J call TRBJ2-1; TCRdb reports TRBD1, a call that lacks DNA to check it against. This CDR3 has 15 residues. The germline V gene has CDR1 MDHEN and CDR2 SYDVKM.

The chain carries TRBV3-1 and TRBJ2-7. Germline CDR1 LGHDT, CDR2 YNNKEL (reference sequence). The CDR3 is 18 amino acids. CDR3 sequence reads: CASSQGPGGYTLSYEQYF.

The chain uses TRBV23-1 and TRBJ2-1; with no DNA, the TCRdb D assignment of TRBD1 cannot be verified. TRBV23-1 qualifies as an ORF whose function is uncertain. The CDR3 loop spans 16 amino acids. The CDR3 region is CASSLRGEDSYNEQFF.

This rearrangement joins TRBV7-9 to TRBJ1-5. CDR1 is SEHNR and CDR2 is FQNEAQ in the germline V gene (reference sequence). This CDR3 has 15 residues. This CDR3 is CASSSAGPSNQPQHF.

CDR3 residues: CASSSYSGGWDEQYF. The gene calls are TRBV5-1 and TRBJ2-7; TCRdb proposes TRBD1, but this gene call is untestable without DNA. CDR1 is SGHRS, CDR2 YFSETQ, per germline. The CDR3 runs 15 residues.

The J gene is TRBJ2-7, the V gene TRBV12-3 or TRBV12-4; lacking DNA, the TRBD1 call made by TCRdb goes unchecked. CDR3 length: 13 residues. The CDR3 loop is CASSEDRFYEQYF.

V gene TRBV6-2 or TRBV6-3 combines with J gene TRBJ2-7; TCRdb picks TRBD2, but there is no DNA to check that call. This CDR3 is built from 14 residues. CDR1 is MNHEY, CDR2 SVGEGT, per germline. CDR3 in amino acids: CASSLPPDAYEQYF.

This rearrangement joins TRBV20-1 to TRBJ2-7; the TRBD1 assignment by TCRdb is unverifiable without DNA. Germline lookup yields CDR1 DFQATT and CDR2 SNEGSKA (reference sequence). The CDR3 totals 13 residues. The CDR3 here is CSARGQGPYEQYF.